This T cell receptor (beta chain) was recovered during a study of shared clonotypes between healthy human individuals. As for the study in general: Plates per donor: three CD4 naive, three CD4 memory, two CD8 naive, one CD8 memory. Whole-study results and caveats: Some naive CD4 clonotypes, 5% to 5.5%, turned up in common across a handful of donors.

Splitting of each subset's genomic DNA was done evenly across several immunoSEQ plates. Data came from immunoSEQ multiplex PCR; TCRdb stores just in-frame clones and leaves some out. This sample carries about 380,000 clones, 96% of them seen once, and the ten largest clones take 0.25% to 0.35%. The junction had 13 bases not matched to a gene; V was cut back by 0 bases and J by 13 bases. This CDR3 has 15 amino acids. The germline V gene has CDR1 GTSNPN and CDR2 SVGIG (reference sequence). CD8 memory cells included CD45RO+ cells plus CCR7-negative CD45RA+ TemRA cells. Turning to this clone: The antigen remains undetermined.

The sequencing sample was made of memory CD8+ T cells sorted from blood. Subset: CD45RO+ cells pooled with CCR7-negative TemRA cells. This chain links TRBV30 with TRBJ2-1; 9 bases line up with TRBD2. This receptor was obtained from a man aged 25 to 45 in good health. CDR3 sequence: CAWSVHSGRSGDQFF. CDR3 sequence (DNA): TGTGCCTGGAGTGTACATAGCGGGAGATCGGGAGACCAGTTCTTC. The full variable domain, its missing parts supplied by reference TRBV30 and TRBJ2-1, is SQTIHQWPATLVQPVGSPLSLECTVEGTSNPNLYWYRQAAGRGLQLLFYSVGIGQISSEVPQNLSASRPQDRQFILSSKKLLLSDSGFYLCAWSVHSGRSGDQFFGPGTRLTVL.